A selection of T cell receptor beta chains follows, all from one sample in a study of control samples from healthy donors and cancer patients. TCRdb's copy holds only in-frame clones and misses some; the assay was immunoSEQ multiplex PCR. The sample holds about 77,000 clones; 85% to 95% are singletons and the top ten take around 6%. Material for sequencing was blood. All receptors come from a woman between 55 and 75 years old in good health. Each CDR3 is given with its conserved first and last residue. A D gene is named only where the DNA matches it firmly. Not all rows give a size; the values are once, few, many and, for expanded clones, a class.

len,v_gene,d_gene,j_gene,abundance,CDR3nt,CDR3aa
12,TRBV29-1,NA,TRBJ2-1,NA,TGCAGCGTCCCCAGACCCTCGCGGGAGCAGTTCTTC,CSVPRPSREQFF
14,TRBV6-6,TRBD1,TRBJ1-2,NA,TGTGCCAGCAGTGTCGACAGGGTTAACTATGGCTACACCTTC,CASSVDRVNYGYTF
12,TRBV6-5,NA,TRBJ1-6,NA,TGTGCCAGCAGTTACTTCTCTTCACCCCTCCACTTT,CASSYFSSPLHF
16,TRBV28,NA,TRBJ1-4,NA,TGTGCCAGCAGTCTGAGCAGTAGGGGAACGGGGGGGAAACTGTTTTTT,CASSLSSRGTGGKLFF
14,TRBV24-1,NA,TRBJ2-1,NA,TGTGCCACCAGCGACCCGGGAGAGTACAATGAGCAGTTCTTC,CATSDPGEYNEQFF
14,TRBV5-1,NA,TRBJ2-7,NA,TGCGCCAGCAGCTTGAACCCTGTCACCTACGAGCAGTACTTC,CASSLNPVTYEQYF
13,TRBV2,TRBD1,TRBJ1-1,NA,TGTGCCAGCAGGACAGGGGATGGCACTGAAGCTTTCTTT,CASRTGDGTEAFF
14,TRBV10-3,NA,TRBJ2-7,few,TGTGCCATCAGTGAGTCAACGGATAAAGAGGAGCAGTACTTC,CAISESTDKEEQYF
19,TRBV4-1,NA,TRBJ2-3,NA,TGCGCCAGCAGCCAAGACCGGCTAGCGTGGGGGAAGAGCACAGATACGCAGTATTTT,CASSQDRLAWGKSTDTQYF
17,TRBV27,TRBD1,TRBJ2-2,NA,TGTGCCAGCAGTTTAAGGTCCGGGACAGGATTTACCGGGGAGCTGTTTTTT,CASSLRSGTGFTGELFF
15,TRBV6-5,TRBD1,TRBJ1-5,NA,TGTGCCAGCAGTCGGGACAGGGGAGGCAATCAGCCCCAGCATTTT,CASSRDRGGNQPQHF
14,TRBV7-2,NA,TRBJ1-1,NA,TGTGCCAGCAGCTCGGTGGTGGGGGCCACTGAAGCTTTCTTT,CASSSVVGATEAFF
13,TRBV7-2,NA,TRBJ2-3,NA,TGTGCCAGCAGCTTCCGGGGCACAGATACGCAGTATTTT,CASSFRGTDTQYF
15,TRBV5-1,TRBD1,TRBJ1-4,NA,TGCGCCAGCAGCTCGAACAGGGGAACTAATGAAAAACTGTTTTTT,CASSSNRGTNEKLFF
13,TRBV15,NA,TRBJ2-7,NA,TGTGCCACCAGCAGAGAGGGCGGTTACGAGCAGTACTTC,CATSREGGYEQYF
16,TRBV2,TRBD1,TRBJ2-5,NA,TGTGCCAGCAGTGGGGGACAGGGGTGGGCGGAAGAGACCCAGTACTTC,CASSGGQGWAEETQYF
16,TRBV10-3,TRBD1,TRBJ1-2,few,TGTGCCATCAGTGACCTCTCGACAGGGGAGTACTATGGCTACACCTTC,CAISDLSTGEYYGYTF
14,TRBV7-3,NA,TRBJ1-1,NA,TGTGCCAGCAGCTTAATAGTTGGGGGCACTGAAGCTTTCTTT,CASSLIVGGTEAFF